The 27 T cell receptor beta chains below come from one sample, sequenced in a study of shared clonotypes between healthy human individuals. Profiled with immunoSEQ multiplex PCR; TCRdb holds only in-frame clones, not every one. The sample has about 2.4 million clones, 90% to 95% seen once. The source material was naive CD4+ T cells from PBMCs. As to subset: CD45RA+ positively selected. All receptors derive from a man younger than 35 in good health. Some clones in this sample may be carry-over from other donors' samples.

The rearrangement links TRBV28 to TRBJ2-5, with D tentatively TRBD2 (6 bases). CDR3 size: 14 residues. Germline lookup yields CDR1 MDHEN and CDR2 SYDVKM. V was shortened by 2 bases and J by 5 bases, with 12 bases between the two germline ends. CDR3 DNA sequence: TGTGCCAGCAGTTTAACATTACGGGGGGAGACCCAGTACTTC. It yields the protein CASSLTLRGETQYF.

This rearrangement joins TRBV7-9 to TRBJ1-4, with 9 bases lining up with TRBD1. V trimming: 0 bases; J trimming: 3 bases; junction bases outside the gene matches: 2. The CDR3 loop spans 16 amino acids. The germline CDR1 and CDR2 sequences are SEHNR and FQNEAQ (reference sequence). The chain's CDR3 is CASSLARQGANEKLFF. CDR3 DNA: TGTGCCAGCAGCTTAGCCCGACAGGGGGCTAATGAAAAACTGTTTTTT.

This chain uses TRBV28 with TRBJ1-1, with 7 bases that match TRBD1. The CDR3 spans 16 residues. Germline CDR1 and CDR2: MDHEN and SYDVKM. The junction had 18 bases not matched to a gene; V was cut back by 10 bases and J by 4 bases. CDR3 sequence reads: CATAPPAVRGSTEAFF. CDR3 sequence (DNA): TGTGCCACCGCTCCACCCGCAGTCAGGGGGTCCACTGAAGCTTTCTTT.

This chain connects TRBV19 to TRBJ1-5; D may be TRBD1 (5 bases). In germline, CDR1 is LNHDA, CDR2 SQIVND (reference sequence). The CDR3 covers 15 residues. Trimming took off 0 bases at V and 1 base at J, with 7 bases between the two ends. The CDR3 sequence: CASSIDRESNQPQHF. The CDR3 nucleotides are TGTGCCAGTAGTATAGACAGGGAGAGCAATCAGCCCCAGCATTTT.

The rearrangement joins TRBV5-1 to TRBJ1-1; D might be TRBD1 (6 bases). The CDR3 consists of 14 residues. V was cut by 4 bases and J by 7 bases, with 17 bases left in between. The germline V gene encodes CDR1 SGHRS and CDR2 YFSETQ. Here the CDR3 DNA reads TGCGCCAGCAGCCCTTGGCTGGACAGTAATGAAGCTTTCTTT. Translated: CASSPWLDSNEAFF.

This clone has only one observation. The rearrangement joins TRBV29-1 to TRBJ2-3; D remains unclear. V lost 6 bases to trimming and J lost 0 bases, with 13 bases between them. This CDR3 region has 14 residues. The germline V gene encodes CDR1 SQVTM and CDR2 ANQGSEA. The CDR3 loop is CSVEPRRSTDTQYF. The CDR3 DNA is TGCAGCGTCGAACCTAGGCGTAGCACAGATACGCAGTATTTT.

The chain uses TRBV5-1 and TRBJ2-2; D is perhaps TRBD2 (6 bases). This CDR3 is 15 amino acids long. Germline V gene lookup returns CDR1 SGHRS and CDR2 YFSETQ. Trimming took off 5 bases at V and 0 bases at J, with 11 bases between the two ends. This chain's CDR3 is CASRPGLTNTGELFF. For the CDR3, the DNA is TGCGCCAGCAGACCCGGACTAACGAACACCGGGGAGCTGTTTTTT.

The V gene is TRBV5-5, the J gene TRBJ1-1, with D tentatively TRBD1 (5 bases). The CDR3 covers 15 residues. V was cut by 4 bases and J by 2 bases, with 15 bases left in between. CDR1 is SGHKS and CDR2 is YYEKEE in the germline V gene (reference sequence). In DNA, the CDR3 is TGTGCCAGCAGCCCAGGGAGCCAGTATAACACTGAAGCTTTCTTT. It codes for CASSPGSQYNTEAFF.

The chain carries TRBV19 and TRBJ2-2; possible D gene TRBD2, 6 bases. Trimming left V 3 bases short and J 4 bases short, with 15 bases between. This CDR3 contains 16 residues. Germline V gene lookup returns CDR1 LNHDA and CDR2 SQIVND (reference sequence). The CDR3 bases are TGTGCCAGTAGTATCGGAGGGGTGGAGTTCACCGGGGAGCTGTTTTTT. Translation: CASSIGGVEFTGELFF.

This rearrangement joins TRBV10-3 to TRBJ2-5, with D maybe TRBD2 (5 bases). Germline V gene sequence: CDR1 ENHRY, CDR2 SYGVKD. The CDR3 totals 13 residues. V was cut by 11 bases and J by 5 bases, with 18 bases left in between. CDR3 residues: CAVQGGRGETQYF. CDR3 in DNA: TGTGCCGTCCAAGGAGGCAGAGGGGAGACCCAGTACTTC.

This chain uses TRBV6-6 with TRBJ1-2; D unresolved. The CDR3 extends over 15 amino acids. The V end was cut by 6 bases, the J end by 4 bases, with 18 bases between. From germline, CDR1 is MNHNY and CDR2 SVGAGI (reference sequence). The CDR3 loop is CASRPPTPVLYGYTF. CDR3 nucleotides: TGTGCCAGCAGGCCCCCAACCCCAGTGCTCTATGGCTACACCTTC.

V usage is TRBV27 and J usage is TRBJ1-1, with D perhaps TRBD1 (6 bases). This CDR3 is built from 14 residues. Germline V gene lookup returns CDR1 MNHEY and CDR2 SMNVEV (reference sequence). V lost 1 base and J lost 2, with 8 bases in between. The CDR3 loop is CASSLWGHNTEAFF. CDR3 sequence (DNA): TGTGCCAGCAGTTTATGGGGACACAACACTGAAGCTTTCTTT.

The rearrangement uses TRBV2 and TRBJ2-1, with no clear D. The length of the CDR3 is 15 residues. Trimming pared 6 bases from V and 2 bases from J, leaving 14 bases between. The germline V gene encodes CDR1 SNHLY and CDR2 FYNNEI. Here the CDR3 reads CASRPRIRAYNEQFF. The CDR3 region has the DNA TGTGCCAGCAGGCCGAGGATAAGGGCCTACAATGAGCAGTTCTTC.

The chain couples TRBV27 to TRBJ1-2, with TRBD1 matching 12 bases. Looked up from germline, CDR1 is MNHEY and CDR2 is SMNVEV (reference sequence). The V segment lost 2 bases and the J segment 3 bases; nucleotides outside the gene matches: 4. The CDR3 loop spans 16 amino acids. This CDR3 is CASSLLGQGAHYGYTF. CDR3 in DNA: TGTGCCAGCAGTTTACTGGGACAGGGGGCGCACTATGGCTACACCTTC.

The chain uses TRBV5-1 and TRBJ1-2, with 7 bases matching TRBD1. Germline values: CDR1 SGHRS, CDR2 YFSETQ. CDR3 length: 13 residues. J gave up 5 bases and V 4 bases, and 5 bases lay outside the gene matches. CDR3 nucleotide sequence: TGCGCCAGCAGCCAGGGACAGCTTTATGGCTACACCTTC. Protein sequence: CASSQGQLYGYTF.

CDR3 region: CASSLGPRGGGNQPQHF. The DNA of the CDR3 is TGTGCCAGCAGCTTAGGCCCGCGAGGGGGTGGCAATCAGCCCCAGCATTTT. The chain combines TRBV7-2 with TRBJ1-5; tentatively, D is TRBD1 (6 bases). Trimming stripped 1 base from V and 2 bases from J, with 15 bases between. Germline CDR1 and CDR2: SGHTA and FQGNSA. This CDR3 is 17 amino acids long.

V and J are TRBV7-3 and TRBJ2-2; D may be TRBD1 (5 bases). This CDR3 is built from 15 residues. The germline V and J ends were trimmed by 5 bases and 7 bases, with 17 bases remaining between them. The V gene's germline CDR1 is SGHTA and CDR2 FQGTGA. Here the CDR3 DNA reads TGTGCCAGCAGCCCACATATTAGGGGCATCGGGGAGCTGTTTTTT. Translation gives CASSPHIRGIGELFF.

The chain couples TRBV6-6 to TRBJ2-5, with D possibly TRBD1 on 6 matching bases. The germline gives CDR1 MNHNY, CDR2 SVGAGI (reference sequence). The ends were cut back, 2 bases at V and 2 bases at J, with 9 bases in the middle. The CDR3 extends over 14 amino acids. Here the CDR3 reads CASSYRDKQETQYF. The CDR3 DNA reads as TGTGCCAGCAGTTACCGGGACAAGCAAGAGACCCAGTACTTC.

The chain has TRBV28 and TRBJ1-5; no clear D. This CDR3 comprises 14 residues. Looked up from germline, CDR1 is MDHEN and CDR2 is SYDVKM. Trimming cost V 1 base and J 3 bases, with 7 bases left between them. The CDR3 region has the DNA TGTGCCAGCAGTTTATCACAGTACAATCAGCCCCAGCATTTT. Its protein product is CASSLSQYNQPQHF.

This clone was seen a handful of times. The same CDR3 arises from other DNA sequences in this sample as well. CDR3 sequence reads: CASSLVAGGNQPQHF. The CDR3 DNA reads TGCGCCAGCAGCTTGGTGGCAGGGGGAAATCAGCCCCAGCATTTT. V and J are TRBV5-1 and TRBJ1-5, with 7 nucleotides matching TRBD1. Per germline, CDR1 SGHRS and CDR2 YFSETQ. V lost 0 bases and J lost 4; bases outside the gene matches: 4. This CDR3 spans 15 amino acids. Using reference TRBV5-1 and TRBJ1-5 for the parts outside the CDR3, the full variable domain is KAGVTQTPRYLIKTRGQQVTLSCSPISGHRSVSWYQQTPGQGLQFLFEYFSETQRNKGNFPGRFSGRQFSNSRSEMNVSTLELGDSALYLCASSLVAGGNQPQHFGDGTRLSIL.

On this clone: Other DNA sequences in the sample encode the same CDR3. The chain recombines TRBV28 with TRBJ1-5; D call uncertain. Germline values: CDR1 MDHEN, CDR2 SYDVKM. The CDR3 is made up of 13 amino acids. The V gene lost 3 bases and the J gene lost 2 bases, with 5 bases spanning the gap. CDR3 nucleotides: TGTGCCAGCAGTTTGTTTGGCAATCAGCCCCAGCATTTT. Its translation is CASSLFGNQPQHF.

V usage is TRBV6-6 and J usage is TRBJ2-5; no firm D call. The CDR3 totals 13 residues. Germline assignment: CDR1 MNHNY and CDR2 SVGAGI (reference sequence). Trimming cost V 6 bases and J 5 bases, with 13 bases left between them. The CDR3 DNA reads as TGTGCCAGCAGCCCCCTGGCTATCGAGACCCAGTACTTC. This codes for CASSPLAIETQYF.

This chain joins TRBV25-1 and TRBJ1-1, with D uncertain. Looked up from germline, CDR1 is MGHDK and CDR2 is SYGVNS. V lost 4 bases, J lost 2 bases, and 8 bases lay in between. This CDR3 region has 13 residues. For the CDR3, the DNA is TGTGCCAGCAGTGCACAACCTAACACTGAAGCTTTCTTT. Protein sequence: CASSAQPNTEAFF.

This chain joins TRBV28 and TRBJ2-7; D may correspond to TRBD1 or TRBD2 (6 bases each). The germline gives CDR1 MDHEN, CDR2 SYDVKM. Trimming removed 1 base at V and 6 bases at J, with 19 bases between. The CDR3 totals 16 residues. CDR3 sequence reads: CASSLYGGPERREQYF. CDR3 DNA: TGTGCCAGCAGTTTATATGGGGGGCCGGAGAGACGCGAGCAGTACTTC.

The chain is built from TRBV5-1 and TRBJ2-5; 9 nucleotides line up with TRBD1. From germline, CDR1 is SGHRS and CDR2 YFSETQ. The length of the CDR3 is 17 residues. Unmatched junction bases numbered 15, after V lost 4 bases and J lost 5 bases. CDR3 region: CASSLRSGQGRFETQYF. For the CDR3, the DNA is TGCGCCAGCAGCCTCCGGTCGGGACAGGGACGGTTTGAGACCCAGTACTTC.

V and J are TRBV6-5 and TRBJ1-2, with D perhaps TRBD1 (6 bases). The germline gives CDR1 MNHEY, CDR2 SVGAGI. The CDR3 contains 15 residues. Trimming took off 5 bases at V and 6 bases at J, with 19 bases between the two ends. CDR3 region: CASSIDGQSPDGYTF. CDR3 nucleotides: TGTGCCAGCAGTATTGACGGACAGAGTCCCGATGGCTACACCTTC.

V gene TRBV14 combines with J gene TRBJ2-1; no reliable D call. This CDR3 has 13 amino acids. Germline assignment: CDR1 SGHDN and CDR2 FVKESK. V was trimmed by 1 base and J by 7 bases, leaving 8 bases between them. CDR3 sequence (DNA): TGTGCCAGCAGCCAAGTGGTCGTTAATGAGCAGTTCTTC. Translating it yields CASSQVVVNEQFF.